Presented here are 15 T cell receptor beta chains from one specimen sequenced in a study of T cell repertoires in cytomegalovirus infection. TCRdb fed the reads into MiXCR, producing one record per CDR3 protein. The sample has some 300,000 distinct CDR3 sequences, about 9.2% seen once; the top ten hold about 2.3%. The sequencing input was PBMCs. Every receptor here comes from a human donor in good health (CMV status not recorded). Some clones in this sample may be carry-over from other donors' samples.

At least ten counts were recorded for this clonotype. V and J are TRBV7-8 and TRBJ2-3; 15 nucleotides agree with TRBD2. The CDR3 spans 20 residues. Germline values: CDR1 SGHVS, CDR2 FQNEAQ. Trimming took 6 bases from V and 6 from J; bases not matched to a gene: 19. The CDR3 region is CASRPAFGLAGGPGFDTQYF. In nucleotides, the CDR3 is TGTGCCAGCAGACCAGCTTTCGGACTAGCGGGGGGGCCCGGATTTGATACGCAGTATTTT.

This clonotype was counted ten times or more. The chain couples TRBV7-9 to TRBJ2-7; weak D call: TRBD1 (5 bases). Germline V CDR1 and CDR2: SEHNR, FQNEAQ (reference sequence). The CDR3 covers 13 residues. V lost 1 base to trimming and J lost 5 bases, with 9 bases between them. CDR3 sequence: CASSLGGFNEQYV. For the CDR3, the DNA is TGTGCCAGCAGCTTAGGGGGCTTCAACGAGCAGTACGTC.

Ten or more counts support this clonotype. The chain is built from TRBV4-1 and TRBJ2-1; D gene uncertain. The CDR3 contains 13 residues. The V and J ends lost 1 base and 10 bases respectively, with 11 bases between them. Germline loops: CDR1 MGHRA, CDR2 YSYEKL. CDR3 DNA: TGCGCCAGCAGCCAAGTAGGGCAGGTAGAGCAGTTCTTC. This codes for CASSQVGQVEQFF.

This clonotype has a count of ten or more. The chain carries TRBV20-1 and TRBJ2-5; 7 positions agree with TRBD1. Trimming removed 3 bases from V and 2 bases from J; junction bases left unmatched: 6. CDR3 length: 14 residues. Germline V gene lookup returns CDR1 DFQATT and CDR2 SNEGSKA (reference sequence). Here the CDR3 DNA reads TGCAGTGCTAGGGCACCGACAGGGCAAGAGACCCAGTACTTC. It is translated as CSARAPTGQETQYF.

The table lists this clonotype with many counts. This CDR3 reads CASSFSAGTGELFF. DNA of the CDR3: TGCGCCAGCAGCTTCTCCGCAGGCACCGGGGAGCTGTTTTTT. J is TRBJ2-2 and V is TRBV5-1; D call uncertain. Trimming stripped 2 bases from V and 4 bases from J, with 9 bases between. This CDR3 region has 14 residues. CDR1 is SGHRS and CDR2 is YFSETQ in the germline V gene.

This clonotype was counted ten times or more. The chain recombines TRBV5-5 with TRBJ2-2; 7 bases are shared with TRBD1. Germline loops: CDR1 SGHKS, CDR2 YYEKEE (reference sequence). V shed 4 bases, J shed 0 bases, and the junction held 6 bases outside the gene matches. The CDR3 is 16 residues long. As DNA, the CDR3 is TGTGCCAGCAGCCCGGCTGGGACAGCGAACACCGGGGAGCTGTTTTTT. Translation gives CASSPAGTANTGELFF. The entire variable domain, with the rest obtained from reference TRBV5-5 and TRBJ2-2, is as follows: DAGVTQSPTHLIKTRGQQVTLRCSPISGHKSVSWYQQVLGQGPQFIFQYYEKEERGRGNFPDRFSARQFPNYSSELNVNALLLGDSALYLCASSPAGTANTGELFFGEGSRLTVL.

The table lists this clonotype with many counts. The CDR3 protein is CASSYRGRLPGELFF. The CDR3 bases are TGTGCCAGCAGTTACCGGGGGCGACTCCCCGGGGAGCTGTTTTTT. V is TRBV6-2 or TRBV6-3 and J is TRBJ2-2; D may correspond to TRBD1 or TRBD2 (6 bases each). Germline assignment: CDR1 MNHEY and CDR2 SVGEGT. Trimming removed 2 bases from V and 6 bases from J, with 13 bases in between. The CDR3 totals 15 residues.

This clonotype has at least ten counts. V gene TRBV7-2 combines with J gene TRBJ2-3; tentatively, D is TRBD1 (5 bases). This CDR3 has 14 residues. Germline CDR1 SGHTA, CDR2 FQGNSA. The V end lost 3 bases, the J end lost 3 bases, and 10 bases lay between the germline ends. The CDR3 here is CASSFRQGTDTQYF. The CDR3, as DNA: TGTGCCAGCAGCTTTCGTCAGGGTACAGATACGCAGTATTTT. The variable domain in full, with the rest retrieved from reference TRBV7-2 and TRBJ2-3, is GAGVSQSPSNKVTEKGKDVELRCDPISGHTALYWYRQSLGQGLEFLIYFQGNSAPDKSGLPSDRFSAERTGGSVSTLTIQRTQQEDSAVYLCASSFRQGTDTQYFGPGTRLTVL.

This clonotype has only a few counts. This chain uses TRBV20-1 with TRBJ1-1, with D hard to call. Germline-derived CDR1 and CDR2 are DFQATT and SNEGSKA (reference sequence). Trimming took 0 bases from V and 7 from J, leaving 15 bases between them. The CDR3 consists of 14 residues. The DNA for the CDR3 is TGCAGTGCTAGAGATCGGAGGACTGGAGGTGAAGCTTTCTTT. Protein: CSARDRRTGGEAFF.

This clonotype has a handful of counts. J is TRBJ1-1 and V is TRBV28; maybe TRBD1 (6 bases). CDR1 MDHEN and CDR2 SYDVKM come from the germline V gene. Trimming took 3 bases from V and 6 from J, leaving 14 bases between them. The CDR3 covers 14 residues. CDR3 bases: TGTGCCAGCAGTTTGGGGGCGGCCCTCGCTGAAGCTTTCTTT. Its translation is CASSLGAALAEAFF.

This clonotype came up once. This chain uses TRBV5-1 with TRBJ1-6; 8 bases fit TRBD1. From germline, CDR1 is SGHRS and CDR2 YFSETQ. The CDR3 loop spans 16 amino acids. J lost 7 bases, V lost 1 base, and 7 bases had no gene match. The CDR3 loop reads CASSLSGQETNSPLHF. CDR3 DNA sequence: TGCGCCAGCAGCTTGTCGGGACAGGAGACCAATTCACCCCTCCACTTT. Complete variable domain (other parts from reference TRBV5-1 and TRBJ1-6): KAGVTQTPRYLIKTRGQQVTLSCSPISGHRSVSWYQQTPGQGLQFLFEYFSETQRNKGNFPGRFSGRQFSNSRSEMNVSTLELGDSALYLCASSLSGQETNSPLHFGNGTRLTVT.

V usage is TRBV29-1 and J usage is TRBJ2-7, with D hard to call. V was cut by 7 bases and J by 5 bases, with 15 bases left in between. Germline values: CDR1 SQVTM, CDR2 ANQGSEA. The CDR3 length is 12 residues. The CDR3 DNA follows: TGCAGCGCAGCCCATACCAGGAACGAGCAGTACTTC. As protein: CSAAHTRNEQYF.

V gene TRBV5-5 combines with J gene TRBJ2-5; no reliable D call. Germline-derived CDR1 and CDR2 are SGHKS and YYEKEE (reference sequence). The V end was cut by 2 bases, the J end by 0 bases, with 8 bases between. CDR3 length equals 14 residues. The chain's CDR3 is CASSLDGYQETQYF. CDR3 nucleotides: TGTGCCAGCAGCTTAGACGGGTACCAAGAGACCCAGTACTTC. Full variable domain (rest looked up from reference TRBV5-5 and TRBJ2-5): DAGVTQSPTHLIKTRGQQVTLRCSPISGHKSVSWYQQVLGQGPQFIFQYYEKEERGRGNFPDRFSARQFPNYSSELNVNALLLGDSALYLCASSLDGYQETQYFGPGTRLLVL.

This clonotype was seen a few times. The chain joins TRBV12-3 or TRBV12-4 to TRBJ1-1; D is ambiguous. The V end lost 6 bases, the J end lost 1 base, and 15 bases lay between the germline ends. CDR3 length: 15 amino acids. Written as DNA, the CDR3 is TGTGCCAGCAGAAAACATCCGGGTCGGAACACTGAAGCTTTCTTT. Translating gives CASRKHPGRNTEAFF.

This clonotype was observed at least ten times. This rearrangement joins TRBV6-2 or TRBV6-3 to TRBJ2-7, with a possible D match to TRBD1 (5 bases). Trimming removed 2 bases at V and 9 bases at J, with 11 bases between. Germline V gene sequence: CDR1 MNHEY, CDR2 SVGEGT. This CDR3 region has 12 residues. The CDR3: CASSYTDKWQYV. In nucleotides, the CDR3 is TGTGCCAGCAGTTACACGGACAAATGGCAGTACGTC.